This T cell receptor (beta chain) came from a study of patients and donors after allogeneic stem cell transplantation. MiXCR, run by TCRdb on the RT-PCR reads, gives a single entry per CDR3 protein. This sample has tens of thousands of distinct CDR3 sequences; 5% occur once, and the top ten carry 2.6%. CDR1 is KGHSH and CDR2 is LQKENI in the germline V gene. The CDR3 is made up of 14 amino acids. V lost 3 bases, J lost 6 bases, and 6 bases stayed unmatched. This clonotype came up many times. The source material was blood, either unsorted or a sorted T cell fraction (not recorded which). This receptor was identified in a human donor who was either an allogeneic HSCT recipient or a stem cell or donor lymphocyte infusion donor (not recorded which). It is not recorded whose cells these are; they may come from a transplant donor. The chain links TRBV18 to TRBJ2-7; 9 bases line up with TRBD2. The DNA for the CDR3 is TGTGCCAGCTCACCTCCCGGACTAGCGACCGAGCAGTACTTC. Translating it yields CASSPPGLATEQYF.